The TCR beta chain under discussion was sequenced for a study of T cell responses to AZD1222 COVID-19 vaccine. The germline gives CDR1 SGHNT, CDR2 YENEEA. The CDR3 has 13 residues. Trimming removed 1 base at V and 4 bases at J, with 7 bases between. Study results and caveats: The CD4 TCRs associated with vaccination extended across spike and predominated at 160-218 and 743-854. Repertoires were obtained solely post-peak T cell response.

Profiling relied on immunoSEQ multiplex PCR, and the TCRdb table lists in-frame clones only, not all of them. The data hold around 130,000 clones, with 93% observed a single time. This clone showed up just once. Its antigen is unknown. The TCR originated in an adult in good health. The source material was peripheral blood, sampled on day 0 of AZD1222 vaccination. The chain carries TRBV11-3 and TRBJ1-1; D gene ambiguous. DNA of the CDR3: TGTGCCAGCAGCTTAGGATGGGGCACTGAAGCTTTCTTT. This gives the protein CASSLGWGTEAFF.